The 5 T cell receptor beta chains below come from one sample, sequenced in a study of resident and recirculating memory T cells in vitiligo. Assay: immunoSEQ multiplex PCR; the TCRdb copy retains only in-frame clones and omits some. The sample records around 70,000 clones, approximately 93% being singletons. The material sequenced was blood. The receptors here all came from a male donor with vitiligo.

Concerning this clone itself: At the DNA level, this CDR3 is encoded by other sequences in the same sample as well. V gene TRBV2 combines with J gene TRBJ1-5; no clear D gene. V was pared by 3 bases and J by 4 bases, with 10 bases between. CDR1 and CDR2 (germline): SNHLY, FYNNEI. This CDR3 spans 14 amino acids. CDR3 sequence (DNA): TGTGCCAGCAGTGAGGAGGGTGGTAATCAGCCCCAGCATTTT. Protein sequence: CASSEEGGNQPQHF. The full variable domain, with the rest looked up from reference TRBV2 and TRBJ1-5, is EPEVTQTPSHQVTQMGQEVILRCVPISNHLYFYWYRQILGQKVEFLVSFYNNEISEKSEIFDDQFSVERPDGSNFTLKIRSTKLEDSAMYFCASSEEGGNQPQHFGDGTRLSIL.

The chain recombines TRBV27 with TRBJ1-3; 8 bases align to TRBD1. The CDR3 is made up of 16 amino acids. Losses at the gene ends were 4 bases for V and 0 bases for J; bases not matched to a gene: 5. CDR1 is MNHEY and CDR2 is SMNVEV in the germline V gene (reference sequence). CDR3 sequence reads: CASSSGQGISGNTIYF. CDR3 in DNA: TGTGCCAGCAGTTCCGGACAGGGAATCTCTGGAAACACCATATATTTT.

The rearrangement joins TRBV18 to TRBJ1-5; a weak D match, TRBD1 (6 bases). Per germline, CDR1 KGHSH and CDR2 LQKENI. V was cut by 4 bases and J by 5 bases, with 15 bases left in between. CDR3 length equals 15 residues. CDR3 protein: CASSLLGGQDQPQHF. CDR3 coding DNA: TGTGCCAGCTCACTCCTGGGGGGGCAGGATCAGCCCCAGCATTTT.

The V call is TRBV29-1, the J call TRBJ1-2; D gene unclear. Germline V gene data show CDR1 as SQVTM and CDR2 as ANQGSEA. The CDR3 totals 11 residues. Trimming pared 5 bases from V and 5 bases from J, leaving 9 bases between. The CDR3 DNA sequence: TGCAGCGTTCCGGCGGGTTATGGCTACACCTTC. Protein: CSVPAGYGYTF.

This clone was counted between two and nine times. The chain employs TRBV5-1 and TRBJ1-1; a possible D gene is TRBD1 (6 bases). V was pared by 3 bases and J by 5 bases, with 8 bases between. The CDR3 length is 12 residues. Germline V gene data show CDR1 as SGHRS and CDR2 as YFSETQ. CDR3: CASSYGQTEAFF. CDR3 nucleotides: TGCGCCAGCAGCTACGGACAGACTGAAGCTTTCTTT. Full variable domain (rest looked up from reference TRBV5-1 and TRBJ1-1): KAGVTQTPRYLIKTRGQQVTLSCSPISGHRSVSWYQQTPGQGLQFLFEYFSETQRNKGNFPGRFSGRQFSNSRSEMNVSTLELGDSALYLCASSYGQTEAFFGQGTRLTVV.